Listed here are 21 T cell receptor beta chains from one sample, sequenced in a study of blood T cell repertoires in COVID-19. Sequenced by immunoSEQ multiplex PCR; TCRdb stores in-frame clones only, minus some. The sample carries fewer than 150,000 clones, around 86% recorded once. The sample taken for sequencing was PBMCs or T cells enriched from blood (not recorded which). The receptors stem from a man aged 25 to 40 who had recovered from COVID-19.

The rearrangement uses TRBV7-8 and TRBJ1-5, with D unresolved. CDR1 and CDR2 (germline): SGHVS, FQNEAQ. The V and J ends lost 1 base and 4 bases respectively, with 14 bases between them. The CDR3 is 16 amino acids. DNA of the CDR3: TGTGCCAGCAGCTTAGAGTTCGGGGTAGGGAATCAGCCCCAGCATTTT. Residues: CASSLEFGVGNQPQHF.

The J gene is TRBJ2-3, the V gene TRBV5-1; 16 nucleotides line up with TRBD2. Germline CDR1 SGHRS, CDR2 YFSETQ. V lost 4 bases, J lost 4 bases, and 0 bases stayed unmatched. The CDR3 loop spans 15 amino acids. The CDR3 bases are TGCGCCAGCAGCGGGACTAGCGGGGGGGCAGATACGCAGTATTTT. Amino acids: CASSGTSGGADTQYF.

The chain joins TRBV21-1 to TRBJ1-1. TRBV21-1 is noted as a pseudogene. The CDR3 totals 11 residues. The DNA of the CDR3 is TGTGCCAGCAGCAGAGGGACTGAAGCTTTCTTT. Its translation: CASSRGTEAFF.

The rearrangement links TRBV29-1 to TRBJ2-7; 14 nucleotides align to TRBD2. Per the germline V gene, CDR1 is SQVTM and CDR2 is ANQGSEA. After removal of 3 bases from V and 5 bases from J, the junction contained 3 bases not matched to a gene. This CDR3 has 14 amino acids. CDR3 nucleotide sequence: TGCAGCGTTGAGGGGACTAGCGGGAGTGACGAGCAGTACTTC. This translates into CSVEGTSGSDEQYF.

This clone was recorded only once. V and J are TRBV10-1 and TRBJ2-5, with D possibly TRBD1 on 5 matching bases. The CDR3 is 14 amino acids. The V gene lost 0 bases and the J gene lost 5 bases, with 10 bases spanning the gap. Germline assignment: CDR1 WNHNN and CDR2 SYGVQD (reference sequence). CDR3: CASSESQGRETQYF. The CDR3 DNA sequence: TGCGCCAGCAGTGAGTCGCAGGGTCGGGAGACCCAGTACTTC.

This rearrangement joins TRBV5-4 to TRBJ2-3, with D perhaps matching TRBD1 (5 bases). The germline CDR1 and CDR2 sequences are SGHNT and YYREEE (reference sequence). The CDR3 loop spans 16 amino acids. The ends were cut back, 4 bases at V and 2 bases at J, with 17 bases in the middle. The CDR3 loop is CASSVDSAGYTDTQYF. The DNA for the CDR3 is TGTGCCAGCAGCGTAGACAGCGCCGGGTACACAGATACGCAGTATTTT.

Here the CDR3 DNA reads TGTGCCTGGAGTGTCCGGGAGGACACTGAAGCTTTCTTT. This translates into CAWSVREDTEAFF. J is TRBJ1-1 and V is TRBV30, with D hard to call. The ends were cut back, 0 bases at V and 3 bases at J, with 8 bases in the middle. Germline V gene data show CDR1 as GTSNPN and CDR2 as SVGIG (reference sequence). This CDR3 region has 13 residues.

The chain recombines TRBV19 with TRBJ2-1, with D tentatively TRBD1 (5 bases). The CDR3 length is 14 residues. With 5 bases removed from V and 6 bases from J, the gap between germline ends came to 14 bases. Germline lookup yields CDR1 LNHDA and CDR2 SQIVND (reference sequence). The CDR3 protein is CASSFAGPGNEQFF. As DNA, the CDR3 is TGTGCCAGTAGTTTTGCAGGGCCAGGCAATGAGCAGTTCTTC.

The genes are TRBV19 and TRBJ2-1; 13 nucleotides align to TRBD2. This CDR3 is built from 15 residues. Germline assignment: CDR1 LNHDA and CDR2 SQIVND (reference sequence). V trimming: 6 bases; J trimming: 10 bases; junction bases outside the gene matches: 9. CDR3 region: CASRLAGGPGEEQFF. The CDR3 nucleotides read TGTGCCAGTAGACTAGCGGGAGGGCCAGGAGAAGAGCAGTTCTTC.

The V call is TRBV4-2, the J call TRBJ2-2, with TRBD2 identical over 10 bases. The CDR3 is 18 residues long. J lost 6 bases, V lost 0 bases, and 10 bases had no gene match. Germline CDR1 LGHNA, CDR2 YNFKEQ. The CDR3 region has the DNA TGTGCCAGCAGCCAAGATCTGGCTAGCGGGGGTCCCCCCGGGGAGCTGTTTTTT. Translating gives CASSQDLASGGPPGELFF.

The table lists this clone with a few counts. The chain links TRBV9 to TRBJ2-1; D is unclear. The CDR3 sequence is 14 residues long. Germline V gene lookup returns CDR1 SGDLS and CDR2 YYNGEE. The ends were cut back, 3 bases at V and 0 bases at J, with 7 bases in the middle. The DNA for the CDR3 is TGTGCCAGCAGCGGCCTTAGCTCCTACAATGAGCAGTTCTTC. Encoded protein: CASSGLSSYNEQFF. Looking up the rest from reference TRBV9 and TRBJ2-1 gives the full variable domain: DSGVTQTPKHLITATGQRVTLRCSPRSGDLSVYWYQQSLDQGLQFLIQYYNGEERAKGNILERFSAQQFPDLHSELNLSSLELGDSALYFCASSGLSSYNEQFFGPGTRLTVL.

This chain uses TRBV11-2 with TRBJ2-5, with TRBD2 matching over 9 bases. The CDR3 has 15 amino acids. Germline-derived CDR1 and CDR2 are SGHAT and FQNNGV. J lost 2 bases, V lost 3 bases, and 4 bases had no gene match. The CDR3 loop reads CASSLTSGLQETQYF. The CDR3 DNA reads as TGTGCCAGCAGCTTGACTAGCGGACTTCAAGAGACCCAGTACTTC.

The rearrangement uses TRBV2 and TRBJ2-5, with 8 positions matching TRBD1. The CDR3 runs to 12 residues. The germline V gene encodes CDR1 SNHLY and CDR2 FYNNEI. The ends lost 6 bases at V and 5 bases at J; junction bases unmatched: 2. The CDR3 loop is CASSRDRETQYF. CDR3 bases: TGTGCCAGCAGCAGGGACAGGGAGACCCAGTACTTC. Based on the CDR3 plus reference TRBV2 and TRBJ2-5, the full variable domain is EPEVTQTPSHQVTQMGQEVILRCVPISNHLYFYWYRQILGQKVEFLVSFYNNEISEKSEIFDDQFSVERPDGSNFTLKIRSTKLEDSAMYFCASSRDRETQYFGPGTRLLVL.

This clone was detected once. The V call is TRBV3-1 (or the pseudogene TRBV3-2), the J call TRBJ2-1; TRBD2 aligns across 8 bases. V lost 1 base and J lost 3; bases outside the gene matches: 5. The CDR3 covers 16 residues. CDR1 is LGHDT, CDR2 YNNKEL, per germline (reference sequence). CDR3 DNA: TGTGCCAGCAGCCAAGCAGGCCGGGGGGGCTACAATGAGCAGTTCTTC. This encodes CASSQAGRGGYNEQFF.

CDR3: CASKRRTSGSTFSYEQYF. In DNA form, the CDR3 reads TGTGCCAGTAAACGCCGGACTAGCGGGAGCACTTTCTCCTACGAGCAGTACTTC. The chain employs TRBV7-2 and TRBJ2-7; 13 bases are shared with TRBD2. After removal of 9 bases from V and 0 bases from J, the junction contained 14 bases not matched to a gene. The CDR3 is 18 residues long. From germline, CDR1 is SGHTA and CDR2 FQGNSA.

The chain is built from TRBV5-6 and TRBJ1-2, with a possible D match to TRBD1 (6 bases). Deletions cut 6 bases from V and 8 bases from J, with 11 bases between. Per the germline V gene, CDR1 is SGHDT and CDR2 is YYEEEE. This CDR3 region has 11 residues. CDR3 in amino acids: CASTLTGGYTF. CDR3 coding DNA: TGTGCCAGCACACTCACAGGGGGCTACACCTTC.

The chain employs TRBV6-5 and TRBJ2-2; 9 bases line up with TRBD1. CDR3 length: 15 residues. Germline-derived CDR1 and CDR2 are MNHEY and SVGAGI. The ends lost 4 bases at V and 5 bases at J; junction bases unmatched: 5. The CDR3 nucleotides are TGTGCCAGCAGTTCGAGGACAGGGGAAACCGGGGAGCTGTTTTTT. Translation gives CASSSRTGETGELFF.

This chain links TRBV5-1 with TRBJ1-1; tentatively, D is TRBD1 (6 bases). The germline V gene encodes CDR1 SGHRS and CDR2 YFSETQ. V lost 4 bases to trimming and J lost 0 bases, with 13 bases between them. This CDR3 region has 15 residues. This CDR3 is CASSPREGVNTEAFF. The DNA for the CDR3 is TGCGCCAGCAGCCCGAGGGAGGGGGTGAACACTGAAGCTTTCTTT.

The chain combines TRBV7-9 with TRBJ1-2; 12 bases line up with TRBD1. Germline V gene lookup returns CDR1 SEHNR and CDR2 FQNEAQ (reference sequence). This CDR3 comprises 16 residues. J was trimmed by 3 bases and V by 5 bases; bases with no gene match: 7. The CDR3 sequence is CASSPGDRGPDYGYTF. CDR3 DNA sequence: TGTGCCAGCAGCCCAGGGGACAGGGGGCCTGACTATGGCTACACCTTC.

This chain links TRBV5-4 with TRBJ2-3, with 7 bases lining up with TRBD1. Germline V gives CDR1 SGHNT, CDR2 YYREEE (reference sequence). The CDR3 covers 13 residues. Trimming took 4 bases from V and 6 from J; bases not matched to a gene: 5. The CDR3 sequence is CASSGKQGDTQYF. In DNA form, the CDR3 reads TGTGCCAGCAGCGGGAAACAGGGGGATACGCAGTATTTT.

The rearrangement uses TRBV24-1 and TRBJ1-5; D remains unclear. CDR3 length equals 14 residues. V lost 6 bases and J lost 2, with 10 bases in between. Germline V gene data show CDR1 as KGHDR and CDR2 as SFDVKD. CDR3: CATSIGSGNQPQHF. In nucleotides, the CDR3 is TGTGCCACCAGTATAGGGAGTGGCAATCAGCCCCAGCATTTT.